This entry describes one TCR beta chain. The data belong to a study of blood T cells in healthy people across ages. A second PCR of about 7 to 12 cycles used a sample-barcoded 5' primer and a J-beta primer mix. TCRdb re-derived calls from the 5' RACE reads in MiXCR, one entry per CDR3 protein. This table has 500,000 to 550,000 distinct CDR3 sequences, more than 20% appearing once. CDR1 and CDR2 from the germline V gene are SGHVS and FQNEAQ. The CDR3 has 13 residues. These data were likewise used in another study, on T cells of mothers and their children.

Sequenced input: blood. The source of this sequence is a boy aged 5-17 years in good health. V and J are TRBV7-8 and TRBJ2-5, with 9 positions matching TRBD1. The J call is doubtful: the DNA matches TRBJ2-1 better. CDR3 in amino acids: CASSLGQGYEQFF. CDR3 coding DNA: TGTGCCAGCAGCTTGGGACAGGGATATGAGCAGTTCTTC.